What follows is one T cell receptor (beta chain) and its context. Its antigen is not known. V trimming: 4 bases; J trimming: 9 bases; junction bases outside the gene matches: 15. The germline gives CDR1 LGHNA, CDR2 YSLEER. This CDR3 comprises 17 residues. The data are from a study of blood T cells in healthy people across ages. Study in general: For every two T cells, template switching captured about one barcoded beta molecule. Findings and limits, study-wide: Per-million-T-cell TCR beta diversity fell roughly linearly with age. TCR beta diversity correlated strongly with naive T cell percentage.

There were at least 5.5 micrograms of total RNA extracted from every sample. Then a second PCR, running roughly 7 to 12 cycles, was carried out with a sample-barcoded 5' primer and a J-beta primer mix. TCRdb passed the 5' RACE reads through MiXCR, listing each CDR3 protein once. The table shows approximately 880,000 distinct CDR3 sequences, with around 49% occurring only once. The sample taken for sequencing was blood. This receptor was taken from a man younger than 40 in good health. This chain uses TRBV4-3 with TRBJ2-1, with TRBD2 identical over 10 bases. The CDR3 protein is CASSPVGSGGKRGEQFF. CDR3 bases: TGCGCCAGCAGCCCCGTTGGTAGCGGGGGGAAACGGGGTGAGCAGTTCTTC.